These 9 T cell receptor beta chains share one sample of origin, sequenced in a study of T cells after yellow fever vaccination. TCRdb redid the calling of the 5' RACE reads with MiXCR, one entry per CDR3 protein. This repertoire shows 300,000 to 350,000 distinct CDR3 sequences, less than 9.5% found once; its top ten account for 15% to 20%. The material sequenced was PBMCs, taken roughly 46 days after the first yellow fever vaccination. Every receptor here comes from a man between 18 and 29 years old who received the YFV17D yellow fever vaccine.

This clonotype was seen only a few times. The chain recombines TRBV10-3 with TRBJ1-1; TRBD1 aligns across 9 bases. The CDR3 spans 18 residues. V dropped 11 bases and J dropped 4; count of bases not matched to a gene: 23. Germline loops: CDR1 ENHRY, CDR2 SYGVKD. In DNA form, the CDR3 reads TGTGCCTCGACGGGACAGGGTCTCGGGGGGAGTTTCGGCACTGAAGCTTTCTTT. Its protein is CASTGQGLGGSFGTEAFF.

The chain carries TRBV7-9 and TRBJ2-1, with 10 bases fitting TRBD2. Looked up from germline, CDR1 is SEHNR and CDR2 is FQNEAQ (reference sequence). V was clipped by 5 bases and J by 7 bases; unmatched bases: 8. The CDR3 consists of 15 residues. The CDR3 loop reads CASSRLAGARNEQFF. CDR3 DNA sequence: TGTGCCAGCAGCCGTCTAGCGGGGGCGAGGAATGAGCAGTTCTTC.

This clonotype has only a few counts. The chain uses TRBV6-2 or TRBV6-3 and TRBJ1-2; no clear D. The V gene's germline CDR1 is MNHEY and CDR2 SVGEGT. The CDR3 consists of 15 residues. Between the trimmed V and J ends, which lost 1 base and 4 bases, there was a span of 13 bases. The CDR3 DNA reads TGTGCCAGCAGTTACTTTCGGGAGACGAGCTATGGCTACACCTTC. Protein product: CASSYFRETSYGYTF.

The gene calls are TRBV11-2 and TRBJ2-1; D may be TRBD1 (5 bases). This CDR3 is 12 amino acids long. Trimming took off 2 bases at V and 15 bases at J, with 14 bases between the two ends. From germline, CDR1 is SGHAT and CDR2 FQNNGV. This chain's CDR3 is CASSLNRLVRFF. CDR3 nucleotide sequence: TGTGCCAGCAGCTTAAACAGGCTCGTTCGGTTCTTC.

In its sample, this clonotype was seen many times. The rearrangement joins TRBV28 to TRBJ1-1, with TRBD1 identical over 11 bases. Germline loops: CDR1 MDHEN, CDR2 SYDVKM. CDR3 length equals 17 residues. Unmatched junction bases numbered 16, after V lost 8 bases and J lost 5 bases. The CDR3 nucleotides read TGTGCCAGCCGAGTTACCGGGACAGGGGGACTTTCAACTGAAGCTTTCTTT. It codes for CASRVTGTGGLSTEAFF.

The rearrangement uses TRBV20-1 and TRBJ2-4, with 9 bases fitting TRBD1. J gave up 11 bases and V 6 bases, and 14 bases lay outside the gene matches. From germline, CDR1 is DFQATT and CDR2 SNEGSKA (reference sequence). CDR3 length: 14 amino acids. CDR3: CSAGQGFSAGVQYF. For the CDR3, the DNA is TGCAGTGCGGGACAGGGATTCAGCGCTGGGGTTCAGTACTTC.

The J gene is TRBJ2-7, the V gene TRBV7-9, with 8 bases lining up with TRBD1. V lost 5 bases and J lost 1; bases outside the gene matches: 13. This CDR3 spans 17 amino acids. CDR1 is SEHNR and CDR2 is FQNEAQ in the germline V gene (reference sequence). CDR3 sequence reads: CASSTGQGHCHSYEQYV. The CDR3 DNA is TGTGCCAGCAGCACCGGACAGGGCCACTGTCATTCCTACGAGCAGTACGTC.

This clonotype turned up a few times. The chain carries TRBV7-2 and TRBJ2-5; D is unresolved. The germline CDR1 and CDR2 sequences are SGHTA and FQGNSA. The CDR3 has 15 residues. The V end was cut by 3 bases, the J end by 4 bases, with 15 bases between. CDR3 DNA: TGTGCCAGCAGCTTTAGCAGCGTATCGTCAGAGACCCAGTACTTC. The encoded protein is CASSFSSVSSETQYF.

This clonotype has only a few counts. The chain carries TRBV7-6 and TRBJ2-3; 7 positions agree with TRBD2. The CDR3 is 16 residues long. CDR1 and CDR2 from the germline V gene are SGHVS and FNYEAQ. Trimming cost V 1 base and J 6 bases; bases outside gene matches: 10. The CDR3 DNA reads as TGTGCCAGCAGCTTAGTCCCTAGCGGTGGCAGGGATACGCAGTATTTT. Its translation: CASSLVPSGGRDTQYF. The entire variable domain, with the rest obtained from reference TRBV7-6 and TRBJ2-3, is as follows: GAGVSQSPRYKVTKRGQDVALRCDPISGHVSLYWYRQALGQGPEFLTYFNYEAQQDKSGLPNDRFSAERPEGSISTLTIQRTEQRDSAMYRCASSLVPSGGRDTQYFGPGTRLTVL.